Listed below are T cell receptor beta chains from one sample, sequenced in a study of T cell responses to AZD1222 COVID-19 vaccine. The assay was immunoSEQ multiplex PCR, and TCRdb's table has in-frame clones only and misses some. Of 130,000 to 150,000 clones in the sample, around 94% were seen once. This sample comprised peripheral blood, obtained after recovery from COVID-19. These receptor sequences come from an adult who had recovered from COVID-19. CDR3s include the opening cysteine and the closing phenylalanine or tryptophan. D genes are given only for firm matches. The size field is filled for only some rows; it gives once, few, many or a size class.

V	length	D	J	size	CDR3	DNA
TRBV7-3	12	-	TRBJ2-1	-	CASSYRTDEQFF	TGTGCCAGCAGCTATCGAACGGATGAGCAGTTCTTC
TRBV4-1	17	TRBD2	TRBJ2-5	-	CASSLRPPGLAEETQYF	TGCGCCAGCAGCCTACGACCACCGGGACTAGCGGAAGAGACCCAGTACTTC
TRBV21-1	16	-	TRBJ2-5	-	CASSKLRHTKRETQYF	TGTGCCAGCAGCAAGCTTCGACATACCAAGAGGGAGACCCAGTACTTC
TRBV6-5	15	-	TRBJ1-1	once	CASSLQAGGRTEAFF	TGTGCCAGCAGTCTCCAGGCGGGGGGGAGGACTGAAGCTTTCTTT
TRBV5-1	14	TRBD1	TRBJ2-5	-	CASSTGQGQETQYF	TGCGCCAGCAGCACCGGACAGGGCCAAGAGACCCAGTACTTC
TRBV28	14	-	TRBJ2-7	-	CASTIAAGSYEQYF	TGTGCCAGCACCATCGCCGCAGGGTCCTACGAGCAGTACTTC
TRBV30	11	-	TRBJ2-3	-	CALGWIDTQYF	TGTGCCTTGGGCTGGATAGATACGCAGTATTTT
TRBV3-1/TRBV3-2	15	-	TRBJ2-1	-	CASSQVLGSYNEQFF	TGTGCCAGCAGCCAAGTGCTCGGCTCCTACAATGAGCAGTTCTTC
TRBV5-1	13	-	TRBJ2-7	-	CASRRQDAYEQYF	TGCGCCAGCAGGAGACAGGACGCGTACGAGCAGTACTTC
TRBV5-1	13	-	TRBJ1-1	-	CASSLVQDTEAFF	TGCGCCAGCAGCTTGGTTCAGGACACTGAAGCTTTCTTT
TRBV24-1	13	-	TRBJ2-7	-	CATSDPREHEQYF	TGTGCCACCAGTGACCCCAGGGAGCACGAGCAGTACTTC
TRBV7-9	15	-	TRBJ2-1	-	CASTQGKGPYNEQFF	TGTGCCAGCACCCAAGGGAAAGGGCCCTACAATGAGCAGTTCTTC
TRBV6-5	11	-	TRBJ1-1	few	CASMSDTEAFF	TGTGCCAGCATGTCCGACACTGAAGCTTTCTTT
TRBV3-1/TRBV3-2	16	-	TRBJ2-7	-	CASSQEIPLGSYEQYF	TGTGCCAGCAGCCAAGAAATCCCTTTGGGGTCCTACGAGCAGTACTTC
TRBV19	15	-	TRBJ1-6	-	CASSIGNRRDSPLHF	TGTGCCAGTAGTATTGGGAACAGGCGGGATTCACCCCTCCACTTT
TRBV7-9	15	-	TRBJ1-1	-	CASSLHQGIDTEAFF	TGTGCCAGCAGCTTGCATCAGGGCATCGACACTGAAGCTTTCTTT
TRBV27	14	-	TRBJ1-1	once	CASIGTGYGSEAFF	TGTGCCAGCATCGGTACAGGGTATGGGAGTGAAGCTTTCTTT
TRBV29-1	13	-	TRBJ1-1	-	CSVEEGMNTEAFF	TGCAGCGTTGAAGAGGGAATGAACACTGAAGCTTTCTTT
TRBV19	15	TRBD2	TRBJ2-3	-	CASSPLAGMTDTQYF	TGTGCCAGTAGTCCCCTAGCGGGAATGACAGATACGCAGTATTTT
TRBV28	13	-	TRBJ1-1	-	CASRGGGGPEAFF	TGTGCCAGCAGAGGTGGGGGGGGCCCTGAAGCTTTCTTT
TRBV3-1/TRBV3-2	15	TRBD2	TRBJ2-3	-	CASSPSGSGTDTQYF	TGTGCCAGCAGCCCAAGCGGGAGCGGCACAGATACGCAGTATTTT
TRBV2	18	-	TRBJ1-3	-	CASRSRGGLTQSGNTIYF	TGTGCCAGCCGGTCTCGAGGTGGCTTAACTCAATCTGGAAACACCATATATTTT